The TCR beta chain described here comes from a study of blood T cell repertoires in COVID-19. Looking at the study overall: Researchers got acute and convalescent COVID-19 samples from the United States, Italy and Spain. PBMCs, B-cell-depleted T cells, or T cells provided the cDNA or gDNA that made up the material.

Germline V lookup: CDR1 KGHSH, CDR2 LQKENI. V was cut by 3 bases and J by 7 bases, with 16 bases left in between. The CDR3 length is 14 residues. Source study methods: Amplification of reference gene primers provided the estimated nucleated cell counts. Using immunoSEQ multiplex PCR, the repertoire was profiled, and TCRdb retains in-frame clones only, with some absent. D and trimming come from the DNA, and the V and J calls and clone size come from that table. There are about 91,000 clones in the sample; approximately 77% occur only once, and approximately 9.2% lies in the top ten. The clonotype was recovered from a woman of 80 years or more with acute or convalescent COVID-19. V and J are TRBV18 and TRBJ2-7; a weak D match, TRBD2 (5 bases). The sequenced material came from peripheral blood. The CDR3, as DNA: TGTGCCAGCTCACCCGGGGTACGGCTAAATGAGCAGTACTTC. Amino acid sequence: CASSPGVRLNEQYF.